This T cell receptor beta chain emerged from a study of T cell responses to AZD1222 COVID-19 vaccine. Whole-study context: Second-dose schedules of about 4 or about 12 weeks were combined. Study-wide results and limits: Per reports, nearly half of all spike-specific TCRs target regions that are unmutated in variants.

CDR3 length equals 13 residues. V lost 8 bases to trimming and J lost 7 bases; unmatched junction nucleotides: 7. Germline assignment: CDR1 LNHDA and CDR2 SQIVND (reference sequence). TCRdb's table, derived via immunoSEQ multiplex PCR, lists solely in-frame clones and lacks some. The sample shows nearly 110,000 clones, about 89% of them seen only once. This clone was observed a single time. The antigen is unknown. The genes are TRBV19 and TRBJ2-1; 8 positions agree with TRBD1. The sequenced sample was peripheral blood, obtained on day 0 of AZD1222 vaccination. The source of this sequence is an adult in good health. This CDR3 is CASEQGVENEQFF. The CDR3 DNA sequence: TGTGCCAGTGAACAGGGGGTTGAAAATGAGCAGTTCTTC.